This T cell receptor beta chain was recorded in a study of CD8+CD57+ T cells in acquired aplastic anemia. Study information: An average of roughly 3 ug of DNA was obtained from sorted CD4+ and CD8+ cells. About 10 million reads, on average, were obtained for CD4+ cells from healthy donors.

Comments on this clonotype: Its antigen is not known.

Trimming took 6 bases from V and 0 from J, leaving 16 bases between them. This CDR3 region has 16 residues. TCR beta VDJ and CDR3 profiles were obtained from a genomic DNA template. In TCRdb, the reads were re-called with MiXCR into one record per CDR3 protein. The table includes 200,000 to 250,000 distinct CDR3 sequences, 34% detected once. Study-wide points: CD8+ Simpson's diversity in patients was not significantly different from that in controls. Around 29 CD8+ CDR3 sequences were shared between patients and controls.

The receptor was isolated from a human donor in good health, serving as a control. Material: sorted CD4+, CD8+, or CD8+CD57+ T cells (not recorded which) from PBMCs. This chain uses TRBV12-3 or TRBV12-4 with TRBJ2-3, with a possible D match to TRBD2 (6 bases). The chain's CDR3 is CASSRSPGTSTDTQYF. CDR3 in DNA: TGTGCCAGCAGCCGTTCGCCAGGGACTAGCACAGATACGCAGTATTTT.